The TCR beta chain described here comes from a study of cytomegalovirus exposure and HLA in healthy donors. The CDR3 runs 15 residues. Germline V gene sequence: CDR1 MGHDK, CDR2 SYGVNS. V dropped 1 base and J dropped 8; count of bases not matched to a gene: 4. The PCR had 60 Vbeta and 13 Jbeta primers. TCRdb's copy holds only in-frame clones and misses some; the assay was immunoSEQ multiplex PCR. The table includes 150,000 to 180,000 clones, about three quarters detected once. The source material was PBMCs. The receptor's source is a woman aged 40 to 50 in good health and CMV-seronegative. V usage is TRBV25-1 and J usage is TRBJ1-6; TRBD1 aligns across 8 bases. CDR3 DNA sequence: TGTGCCAGCAGTGAATTGACAGGGGCGGATTCACCCCTCCACTTT. Translation: CASSELTGADSPLHF.